This T cell receptor (beta chain) derives from a study of blood T cell repertoires in COVID-19. Across the study: Sample material is recorded as cDNA or gDNA derived from T cells, B-cell-depleted T cells, or PBMCs.

Authors' processing steps: Scientists estimated how many nucleated cells there were by amplifying reference gene primers. Produced via immunoSEQ multiplex PCR; TCRdb's table is partial and in-frame only. V and J calls and clone size are copied from that table; D and trimming were computed from the DNA. The sample consists of 200,000 or so clones, roughly 88% of them appearing once. Ages ranged from about 18 to 89 years, with residence in 20 to 30 US areas. Membership in each cohort depended on participant-reported clinical history. V dropped 0 bases and J dropped 0; count of bases not matched to a gene: 10. CDR1 and CDR2 from the germline V gene are SGDLS and YYNGEE. This CDR3 is 19 amino acids long.

Sequences were obtained from PBMCs or T cells enriched from blood (not recorded which). This TCR derives from a woman between 35 and 50 years old with acute COVID-19. The chain employs TRBV9 and TRBJ1-5; TRBD1 matches 9 bases. The CDR3 DNA follows: TGTGCCAGCAGCGTAGTTTGGTTGGGACAGGGTTATAGCAATCAGCCCCAGCATTTT. It encodes CASSVVWLGQGYSNQPQHF.